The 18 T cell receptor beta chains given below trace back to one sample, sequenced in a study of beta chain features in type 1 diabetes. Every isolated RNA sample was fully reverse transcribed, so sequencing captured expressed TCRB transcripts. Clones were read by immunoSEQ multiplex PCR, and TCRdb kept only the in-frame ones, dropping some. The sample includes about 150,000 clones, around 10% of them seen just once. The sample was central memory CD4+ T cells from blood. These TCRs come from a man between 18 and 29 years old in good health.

The CDR3 protein is CASSQVYAEQFF. The CDR3 DNA reads as TGCGCCAGCAGCCAAGTATATGCCGAGCAGTTCTTC. The chain links TRBV4-1 to TRBJ2-1; D unclear. V was trimmed by 1 base and J by 10 bases, leaving 8 bases between them. The CDR3 contains 12 residues. From germline, CDR1 is MGHRA and CDR2 YSYEKL.

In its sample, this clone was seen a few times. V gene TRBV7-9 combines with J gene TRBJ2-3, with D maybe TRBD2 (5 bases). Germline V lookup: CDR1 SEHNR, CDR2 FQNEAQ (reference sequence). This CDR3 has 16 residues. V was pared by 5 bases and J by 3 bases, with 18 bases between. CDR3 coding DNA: TGTGCCAGCAGCCAGCCCCCCGGGGAGAATACAGATACGCAGTATTTT. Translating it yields CASSQPPGENTDTQYF.

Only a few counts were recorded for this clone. Here the CDR3 DNA reads TGCAGCGCCCAGTCGGTTAACCAGCCCCAGCATTTT. This codes for CSAQSVNQPQHF. This chain links TRBV29-1 with TRBJ1-5, with unresolved D. Germline-derived CDR1 and CDR2 are SQVTM and ANQGSEA. This CDR3 has 12 residues. V was cut by 7 bases and J by 7 bases, with 14 bases left in between.

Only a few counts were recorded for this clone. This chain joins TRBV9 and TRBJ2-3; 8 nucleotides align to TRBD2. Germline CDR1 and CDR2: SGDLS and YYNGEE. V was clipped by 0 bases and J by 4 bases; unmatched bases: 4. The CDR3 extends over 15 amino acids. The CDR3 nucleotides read TGTGCCAGCAGCGTAGCGGGGGGGCCGCCAGATACGCAGTATTTT. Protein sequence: CASSVAGGPPDTQYF.

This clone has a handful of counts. CDR3 DNA sequence: TGCGCCAGCAGCCCGGGGACAAATGGCTACACCTTC. Residues: CASSPGTNGYTF. This chain joins TRBV5-1 and TRBJ1-2; D may be TRBD1 (6 bases). This CDR3 contains 12 residues. V gave up 4 bases and J gave up 6 bases, with 10 bases separating them. Germline V gene sequence: CDR1 SGHRS, CDR2 YFSETQ. The full variable domain, in which reference TRBV5-1 and TRBJ1-2 provide the parts outside the CDR3, is KAGVTQTPRYLIKTRGQQVTLSCSPISGHRSVSWYQQTPGQGLQFLFEYFSETQRNKGNFPGRFSGRQFSNSRSEMNVSTLELGDSALYLCASSPGTNGYTFGSGTRLTVV.

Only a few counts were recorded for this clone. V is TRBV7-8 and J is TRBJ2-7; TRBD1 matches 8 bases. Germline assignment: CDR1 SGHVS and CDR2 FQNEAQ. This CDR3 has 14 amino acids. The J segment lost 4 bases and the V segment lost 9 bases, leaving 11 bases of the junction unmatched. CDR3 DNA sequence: TGTGCCAGTCGTCCGGACAGGGTTAATTACGAGCAGTACTTC. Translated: CASRPDRVNYEQYF.

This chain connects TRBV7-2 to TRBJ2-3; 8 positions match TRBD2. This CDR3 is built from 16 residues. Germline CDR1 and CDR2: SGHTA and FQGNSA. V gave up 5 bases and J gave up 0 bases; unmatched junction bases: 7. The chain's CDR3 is CASSQKTSVSTDTQYF. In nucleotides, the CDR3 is TGTGCCAGCAGCCAGAAGACTAGCGTAAGCACAGATACGCAGTATTTT.

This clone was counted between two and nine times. The CDR3 region has the DNA TGTGCCAGCAGCTTAGCTTCTTCGGCAGGGGAAAACATTCAGTACTTC. It is translated as CASSLASSAGENIQYF. V is TRBV7-2 and J is TRBJ2-4; D may be TRBD1 (6 bases). Trimming took 0 bases from V and 5 from J, leaving 14 bases between them. The CDR3 consists of 16 residues. In germline, CDR1 is SGHTA, CDR2 FQGNSA.

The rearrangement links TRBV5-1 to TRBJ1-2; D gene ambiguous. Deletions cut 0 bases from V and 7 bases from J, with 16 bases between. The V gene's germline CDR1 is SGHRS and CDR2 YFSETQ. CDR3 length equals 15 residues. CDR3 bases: TGCGCCAGCAGCTTGGCCGAGGAAGGGAGTTCTGGCTACACCTTC. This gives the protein CASSLAEEGSSGYTF.

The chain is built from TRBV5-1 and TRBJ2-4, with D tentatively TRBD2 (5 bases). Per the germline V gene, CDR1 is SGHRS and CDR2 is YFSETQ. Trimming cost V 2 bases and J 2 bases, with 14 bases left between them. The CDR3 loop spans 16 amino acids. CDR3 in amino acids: CASSFSLTSSKNIQYF. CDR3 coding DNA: TGCGCCAGCAGCTTTTCTTTAACTAGTTCCAAAAACATTCAGTACTTC.

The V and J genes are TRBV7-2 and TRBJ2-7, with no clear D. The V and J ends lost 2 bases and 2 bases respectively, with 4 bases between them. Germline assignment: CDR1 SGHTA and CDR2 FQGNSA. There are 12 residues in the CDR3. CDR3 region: CASSLPPYEQYF. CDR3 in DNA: TGTGCCAGCAGCTTACCCCCCTACGAGCAGTACTTC.

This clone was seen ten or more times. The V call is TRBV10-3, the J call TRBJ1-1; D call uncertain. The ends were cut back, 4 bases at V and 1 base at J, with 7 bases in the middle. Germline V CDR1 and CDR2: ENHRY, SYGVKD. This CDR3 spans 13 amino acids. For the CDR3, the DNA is TGTGCCATCAGTGCATGGGGGAACACTGAAGCTTTCTTT. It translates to CAISAWGNTEAFF.

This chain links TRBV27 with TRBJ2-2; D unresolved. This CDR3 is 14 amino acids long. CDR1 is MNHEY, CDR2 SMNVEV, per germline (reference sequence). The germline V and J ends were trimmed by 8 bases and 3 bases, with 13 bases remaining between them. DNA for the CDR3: TGTGCCAGCGGCCACCCTTGGCACACCGGGGAGCTGTTTTTT. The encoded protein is CASGHPWHTGELFF.

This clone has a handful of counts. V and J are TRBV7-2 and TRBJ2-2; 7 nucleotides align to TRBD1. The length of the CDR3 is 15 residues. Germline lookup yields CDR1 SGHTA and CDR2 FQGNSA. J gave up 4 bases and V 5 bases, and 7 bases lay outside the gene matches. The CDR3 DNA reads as TGTGCCAGCAGCACGTCGACAGGGTTCACCGGGGAGCTGTTTTTT. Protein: CASSTSTGFTGELFF.

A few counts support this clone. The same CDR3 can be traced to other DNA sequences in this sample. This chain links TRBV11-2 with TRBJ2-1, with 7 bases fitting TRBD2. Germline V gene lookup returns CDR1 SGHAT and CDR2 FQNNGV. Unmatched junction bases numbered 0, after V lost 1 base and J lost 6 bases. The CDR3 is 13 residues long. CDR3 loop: CASSLAGGNEQFF. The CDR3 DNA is TGTGCCAGCAGCTTAGCGGGGGGCAATGAGCAGTTCTTC.

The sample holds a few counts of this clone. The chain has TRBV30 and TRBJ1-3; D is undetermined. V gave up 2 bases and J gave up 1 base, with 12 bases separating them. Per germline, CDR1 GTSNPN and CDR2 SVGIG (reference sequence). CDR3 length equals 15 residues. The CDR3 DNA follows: TGTGCCTGGAGTCGAGATGGGATATCTGGAAACACCATATATTTT. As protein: CAWSRDGISGNTIYF.

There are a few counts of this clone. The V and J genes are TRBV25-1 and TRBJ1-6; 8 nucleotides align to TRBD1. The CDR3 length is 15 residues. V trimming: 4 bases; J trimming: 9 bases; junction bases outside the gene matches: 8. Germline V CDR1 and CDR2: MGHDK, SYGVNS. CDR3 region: CASSGLTGESSPLHF. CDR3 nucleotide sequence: TGTGCCAGCAGTGGACTGACAGGGGAGAGTTCACCCCTCCACTTT. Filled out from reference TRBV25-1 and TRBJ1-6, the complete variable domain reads EADIYQTPRYLVIGTGKKITLECSQTMGHDKMYWYQQDPGMELHLIHYSYGVNSTEKGDLSSESTVSRIRTEHFPLTLESARPSHTSQYLCASSGLTGESSPLHFGNGTRLTVT.

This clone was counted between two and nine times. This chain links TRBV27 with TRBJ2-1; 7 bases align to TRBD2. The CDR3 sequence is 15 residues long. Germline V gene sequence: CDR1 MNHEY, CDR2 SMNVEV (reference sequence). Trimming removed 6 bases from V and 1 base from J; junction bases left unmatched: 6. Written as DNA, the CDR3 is TGTGCCAGCAGGGCTACTAGCGCGTCCTACAATGAGCAGTTCTTC. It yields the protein CASRATSASYNEQFF.